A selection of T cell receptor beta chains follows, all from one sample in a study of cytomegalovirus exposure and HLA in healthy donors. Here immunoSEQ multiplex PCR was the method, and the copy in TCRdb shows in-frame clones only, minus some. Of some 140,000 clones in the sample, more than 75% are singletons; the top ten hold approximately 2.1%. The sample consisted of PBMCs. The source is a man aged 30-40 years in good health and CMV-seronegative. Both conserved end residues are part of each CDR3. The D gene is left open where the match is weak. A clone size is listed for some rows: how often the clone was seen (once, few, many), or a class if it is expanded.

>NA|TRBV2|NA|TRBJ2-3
TGTGCCAGCAGTGAACAATTACGGGATACGCAGTATTTT
CASSEQLRDTQYF
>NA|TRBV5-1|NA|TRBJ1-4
TGCGCCAGCAGCTTGGACGGTCCCGCGGGGGTAACGTATTTT
CASSLDGPAGVTYF
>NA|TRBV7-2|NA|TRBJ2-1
TGTGCCAGCAGCTCTATGGGGCTATCGAGTGAGCAGTTCTTC
CASSSMGLSSEQFF
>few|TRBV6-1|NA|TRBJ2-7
TGTGCCAGCAGTGAATTGGACAGCCGAGATCTCTACGAGCAGTACTTC
CASSELDSRDLYEQYF
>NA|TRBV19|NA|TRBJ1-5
TGTGCCAGTAGTATAAAAGGGGCAGGGCAGCCCCAGCATTTT
CASSIKGAGQPQHF
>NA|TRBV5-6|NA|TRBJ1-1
TGTGCCAGCAGCTTTCCACGAGCCACTGAAGCTTTCTTT
CASSFPRATEAFF
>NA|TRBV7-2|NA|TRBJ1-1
TGTGCCAGCAGCTTACCGCCAGGCATGAACACTGAAGCTTTCTTT
CASSLPPGMNTEAFF
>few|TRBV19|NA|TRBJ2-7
TGTGCCAGCCGGTCCTCCTACGAGCAGTACTTC
CASRSSYEQYF
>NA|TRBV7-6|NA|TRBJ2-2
TGTGCCAGCAGCTTAGCGAGCAACACCGGGGAGCTGTTTTTT
CASSLASNTGELFF
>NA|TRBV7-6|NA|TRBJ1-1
TGTGCCAGCAGCTTAGGAGGCGGGGCGGCAGAAGCTTTCTTT
CASSLGGGAAEAFF
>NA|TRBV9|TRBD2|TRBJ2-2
TGTGCCAGCAGCGTAGAGGCTGGGACTAGCGGGAGGTCGAACACCGGGGAGCTGTTTTTT
CASSVEAGTSGRSNTGELFF
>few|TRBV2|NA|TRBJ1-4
TGTGCCACTGGGAGGGCGGGAGGTGAAAAACTGTTTTTT
CATGRAGGEKLFF
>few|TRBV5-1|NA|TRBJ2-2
TGCGCCAGCAGCTTTGGGACTTCAAACACCGGGGAGCTGTTTTTT
CASSFGTSNTGELFF
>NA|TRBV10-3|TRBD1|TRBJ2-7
TGTGCCGGAGGTGGGGACAGGGGCTACGAGCAGTACTTC
CAGGGDRGYEQYF
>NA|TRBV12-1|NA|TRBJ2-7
TGTGCCAGCAGCCTCTCGACAGGGAGCTCCTACGAGCAGTACTTC
CASSLSTGSSYEQYF